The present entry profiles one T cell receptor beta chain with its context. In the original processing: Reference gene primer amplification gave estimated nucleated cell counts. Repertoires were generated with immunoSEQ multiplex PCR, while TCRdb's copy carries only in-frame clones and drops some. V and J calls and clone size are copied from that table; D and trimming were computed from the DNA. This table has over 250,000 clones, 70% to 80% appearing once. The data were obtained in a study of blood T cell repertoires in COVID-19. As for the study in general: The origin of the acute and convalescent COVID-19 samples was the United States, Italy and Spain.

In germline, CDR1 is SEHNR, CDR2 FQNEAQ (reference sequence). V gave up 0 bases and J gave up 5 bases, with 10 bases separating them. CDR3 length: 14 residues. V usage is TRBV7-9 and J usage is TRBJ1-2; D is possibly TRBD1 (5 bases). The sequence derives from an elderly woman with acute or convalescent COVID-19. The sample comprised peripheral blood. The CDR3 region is CASSLAGADYGYTF. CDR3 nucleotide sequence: TGTGCCAGCAGCTTAGCAGGGGCAGATTATGGCTACACCTTC.